This TCR beta chain was identified during a study of shared clonotypes between healthy human individuals (dated by TCRdb to between 2020 and 2021). With regard to the full study: A few men and two women, aged 18 to 49 years, made up the cohort. To estimate repertoire size and how much clonotype sharing occurs between individuals, the study deeply sequenced the blood TCR repertoires of 4 to 6 healthy adults. Different laboratories and diverse techniques were used to prepare libraries and sequence TCR repertoires, to increase sequencing depth and limit assay-specific biases. Leukapheresis yielded between about 0.9 and 9.5 billion PBMCs per donor.

Findings and caveats that apply to the study as a whole: Because the study included a small number of donors, the genetic and exposure-history diversity represented was limited. Pairwise subsampling led to the expectation that sequencing depth would affect the degree of clonotype sharing among donors. Only blood was sampled, and tissue TCR repertoires likely differ from those in blood.

The CDR3, from cysteine to phenylalanine, totals 16 residues. The read is trimmed to its CDR3 DNA, 48 bases read in frame from base 1. From the germline V gene, CDR1 is SQVTM and CDR2 is ANQGSEA. The junction carries 11 bases between V and J, which are trimmed by 1 base and 1 base respectively. Using the deep immunoSEQ assay, multiplex PCR amplified TCR CDR3 regions from genomic DNA. Genomic DNA extracted from each cell subset was distributed evenly over all wells of several immunoSEQ 96-well plates, and each plate served as one replicate. For unsorted PBMC, approximately 300 ng of genomic DNA, equivalent to tens of thousands of T cell genomes, went into each replicate PCR. Ten immunoSEQ deep assay plates were used to sequence unsorted PBMC genomic DNA. Purified libraries were quantified with a Qubit 3.0 fluorometer, sized on a Bioanalyzer 2100, and re-quantified with the KAPA Library Quantification kit. Each immunoSEQ 96-well plate was sequenced on its own single-read 150-cycle Illumina NextSeq 550 flow cell. Per the authors' processing: Because only junctional sequences without quality scores were contained in the immunoSEQ output, filtering matching that applied to full-length reads could not be performed. Sequences were annotated with PyIR, a Python wrapper for IgBLAST v1.9, and V/J genes and CDR3 were assigned using IMGT germline references. Reads were filtered out if the reads had weak V/J assignments (E-value above 1e-6), no CDR3, stop codons, out-of-frame junctions, or ambiguous translated residues. V3J clonotypes were defined by identical inferred V gene, J gene, and CDR3 amino acid sequence. Percentage overlap between repertoires was calculated by dividing the number of shared unique clonotypes by the size of the smaller repertoire. Three approaches were used to assess repertoire richness: RTK rarefaction, the Chao1 estimator, and Recon v2.1 estimates of unobserved clonotypes. In its TCRdb copy, this immuneACCESS table keeps in-frame sequences only and misses some clones. Where compared with another copy, unresolved V genes explain less than half of these, and the others have no known cause. V, J and clone size are taken as reported in that table, and D and trimming were inferred from the DNA itself. The sample table shows around 510,000 clones, and roughly four fifths are seen once. The top ten clones comprise more than 10% of the sample.

Turning to this clone: The specificity of this receptor is unknown. No much larger clone exists at a distance of one base, and base qualities are not known.

Healthy HIV-negative adults with no recently reported acute infections or vaccinations were included as donors. Every donor was a Caucasian adult residing in Nashville, Tennessee, USA. For unsorted samples, tens of millions of PBMCs were counted, and genomic DNA was extracted using the QIAamp DNA Blood Mini kit. After blood collection by leukapheresis, PBMCs were isolated using Ficoll-Histopaque density gradient centrifugation and then cryopreserved in the vapor phase of liquid nitrogen. Rearrangement joined TRBV29-1 to TRBJ2-6; the best D guess is TRBD1, with 6 bases matching. The sample consisted of PBMCs. The origin of this receptor is a middle-aged woman in good health. Some clones in this sample may be carry-over from other donors' samples. The CDR3 corresponds to CSVEVAGASGANVLTF. At the DNA level, the sequence is TGCAGCGTTGAAGTAGCAGGGGCATCTGGGGCCAACGTCCTGACTTTC. Here the CDR3 is joined to the reference TRBV29-1 and TRBJ2-6 genes, and the full variable domain is: SAVISQKPSRDICQRGTSLTIQCQVDSQVTMMFWYRQQPGQSLTLIATANQGSEATYESGFVIDKFPISRPNLTFSTLTVSNMSPEDSSIYLCSVEVAGASGANVLTFGAGSRLTVL.